These 17 T cell receptor beta chains were all obtained from the same sample, sequenced in a study of siplizumab effects on memory and regulatory T cells. Generated by immunoSEQ multiplex PCR, the TCRdb table keeps only in-frame clones and is missing some. The repertoire holds some 73,000 clones, with 93% as singletons. Specimen: CD8+ T cells sorted from blood. These receptor sequences come from a human donor in good health.

This clone was detected once. The chain couples TRBV13 to TRBJ2-7; TRBD1 matches at 7 bases. Losses at the gene ends were 5 bases for V and 6 bases for J; bases not matched to a gene: 13. The CDR3 is 15 amino acids. CDR1 PRHDT and CDR2 FYEKMQ come from the germline V gene (reference sequence). The CDR3 sequence is CASSQTGTEVGEQYF. The CDR3, as DNA: TGTGCCAGCAGCCAAACCGGGACAGAGGTGGGCGAGCAGTACTTC.

V is TRBV19 and J is TRBJ1-2; TRBD1 matches at 10 bases. CDR3 length equals 16 residues. V lost 5 bases, J lost 0 bases, and 6 bases stayed unmatched. CDR1 is LNHDA and CDR2 is SQIVND in the germline V gene (reference sequence). CDR3 sequence reads: CASSHRDRGTNYGYTF. The CDR3, as DNA: TGTGCCAGTAGTCATCGGGACAGGGGTACTAACTATGGCTACACCTTC. The full variable domain, in which reference TRBV19 and TRBJ1-2 provide the parts outside the CDR3, is DGGITQSPKYLFRKEGQNVTLSCEQNLNHDAMYWYRQDPGQGLRLIYYSQIVNDFQKGDIAEGYSVSREKKESFPLTVTSAQKNPTAFYLCASSHRDRGTNYGYTFGSGTRLTVV.

V is TRBV10-2 and J is TRBJ2-5; D remains ambiguous. V gave up 0 bases and J gave up 1 base, with 18 bases separating them. CDR3 size: 18 residues. CDR1 WSHSY and CDR2 SAAADI come from the germline V gene. CDR3 protein: CASSESMMGLNPQETQYF. The CDR3 nucleotides read TGCGCCAGCAGTGAGTCGATGATGGGATTGAACCCCCAAGAGACCCAGTACTTC.

This clone has more than one count but fewer than ten. The rearrangement uses TRBV10-1 and TRBJ1-1; D remains unclear. The CDR3 loop spans 10 amino acids. The V and J ends lost 5 bases and 7 bases respectively, with 5 bases between them. CDR1 WNHNN and CDR2 SYGVQD come from the germline V gene (reference sequence). The CDR3 spells CASSRVEAFF. The CDR3 coding sequence is TGCGCCAGCAGTAGAGTTGAAGCTTTCTTT.

The rearrangement joins TRBV15 to TRBJ1-2, with 9 bases aligning to TRBD1. V lost 1 base and J lost 7; bases outside the gene matches: 13. Germline loops: CDR1 LNHNV, CDR2 YYDKDF (reference sequence). This CDR3 contains 17 residues. This CDR3 reads CATSRGGQGNPKGGYTF. Written as DNA, the CDR3 is TGTGCCACCAGCAGAGGGGGACAGGGAAACCCTAAGGGTGGCTACACCTTC.

The V gene is TRBV2, the J gene TRBJ2-2; no firm D call. The V end was cut by 2 bases, the J end by 4 bases, with 14 bases between. Germline CDR1 reads SNHLY; CDR2 reads FYNNEI. CDR3 length equals 16 residues. CDR3 sequence reads: CASSEMVEWGTGELFF. For the CDR3, the DNA is TGTGCCAGCAGTGAAATGGTGGAGTGGGGCACCGGGGAGCTGTTTTTT.

The chain links TRBV27 to TRBJ2-7; D may be TRBD1 or TRBD2 (6 bases each). CDR3 length: 15 amino acids. In germline, CDR1 is MNHEY, CDR2 SMNVEV (reference sequence). The V end lost 0 bases, the J end lost 6 bases, and 15 bases lay between the germline ends. Here the CDR3 DNA reads TGTGCCAGCAGTTTATCCGCCGGGGGCCTGGGCGAGCAGTACTTC. It encodes CASSLSAGGLGEQYF.

The chain joins TRBV4-3 to TRBJ1-2; D is uncertain. This CDR3 has 14 amino acids. V gave up 4 bases and J gave up 0 bases, with 9 bases separating them. Germline V lookup: CDR1 LGHNA, CDR2 YSLEER. The DNA of the CDR3 is TGCGCCAGCAGCCTCACTGTCCCTAACTATGGCTACACCTTC. Translation: CASSLTVPNYGYTF.

This clone occurred a few times. The chain uses TRBV9 and TRBJ1-1; no clear D. CDR3 length equals 11 residues. In germline, CDR1 is SGDLS, CDR2 YYNGEE. V was clipped by 2 bases and J by 7 bases, with 6 bases between them. The CDR3 DNA is TGTGCCAGCAGCGTGGGAGGTGAAGCTTTCTTT. It yields the protein CASSVGGEAFF.

The gene calls are TRBV20-1 and TRBJ1-2; no definite D call. The V gene's germline CDR1 is DFQATT and CDR2 SNEGSKA (reference sequence). V was pared by 3 bases and J by 8 bases, with 10 bases between. The CDR3 extends over 11 amino acids. CDR3 in DNA: TGCAGTGCTAGGGCCTTTGGGGGCTACACCTTC. This codes for CSARAFGGYTF.

This clone was detected once. This rearrangement joins TRBV19 to TRBJ2-1, with 9 positions matching TRBD2. With V trimmed by 6 bases and J by 6 bases, 9 bases remained unmatched. Germline V gene sequence: CDR1 LNHDA, CDR2 SQIVND (reference sequence). The CDR3 loop spans 15 amino acids. CDR3 sequence: CASSLSGGILNEQFF. CDR3 in DNA: TGTGCCAGTAGCTTAAGCGGGGGGATTCTCAATGAGCAGTTCTTC.

The chain joins TRBV7-3 to TRBJ2-1; D call uncertain. The germline V gene encodes CDR1 SGHTA and CDR2 FQGTGA. The CDR3 is made up of 12 amino acids. V lost 4 bases and J 11 bases, leaving 12 bases between the germline ends. The CDR3, as DNA: TGTGCCAGCAGCTACTCTGGGCAGCAGCAGTTCTTC. The encoded protein is CASSYSGQQQFF.

This chain links TRBV4-1 with TRBJ2-7; D perhaps matches TRBD1 (7 bases). V lost 0 bases, J lost 3 bases, and 15 bases lay in between. This CDR3 spans 16 amino acids. Per germline, CDR1 MGHRA and CDR2 YSYEKL. CDR3 in DNA: TGCGCCAGCAGCCAAGATCCGGCAGGGGGGCTCTACGAGCAGTACTTC. Protein: CASSQDPAGGLYEQYF.

This rearrangement joins TRBV7-9 to TRBJ1-4; no clear D gene. Germline assignment: CDR1 SEHNR and CDR2 FQNEAQ (reference sequence). The CDR3 is 16 amino acids. Trimming removed 4 bases at V and 4 bases at J, with 16 bases between. The CDR3 DNA is TGTGCCAGCAGCTCGGGAGTGGATCTCTTTAATGAAAAACTGTTTTTT. Translation: CASSSGVDLFNEKLFF.

The rearrangement links TRBV9 to TRBJ2-1, with 13 bases identical to TRBD2. This CDR3 contains 16 residues. V shed 2 bases and J 1 base; nucleotides not matched to a gene: 0. Germline V lookup: CDR1 SGDLS, CDR2 YYNGEE. CDR3: CASSVGLAGSYNEQFF. CDR3 sequence (DNA): TGTGCCAGCAGCGTGGGACTAGCGGGGTCCTACAATGAGCAGTTCTTC.

This chain joins TRBV29-1 and TRBJ1-1, with a tentative D call TRBD1 (5 bases). Trimming pared 4 bases from V and 7 bases from J, leaving 13 bases between. Germline lookup yields CDR1 SQVTM and CDR2 ANQGSEA. The CDR3 is made up of 12 amino acids. The CDR3 coding sequence is TGCAGCGTTGTGGGGCGGTCGCTTGAAGCTTTCTTT. This gives the protein CSVVGRSLEAFF. The whole variable domain, filled in from reference TRBV29-1 and TRBJ1-1, reads SAVISQKPSRDICQRGTSLTIQCQVDSQVTMMFWYRQQPGQSLTLIATANQGSEATYESGFVIDKFPISRPNLTFSTLTVSNMSPEDSSIYLCSVVGRSLEAFFGQGTRLTVV.

Concerning this clone: The same CDR3 can be traced to other DNA sequences in this sample. The chain uses TRBV6-6 and TRBJ2-7; D is tentatively TRBD1 or TRBD2 (5 bases each). The CDR3 sequence is 15 residues long. The V end lost 4 bases, the J end lost 7 bases, and 20 bases lay between the germline ends. Germline values: CDR1 MNHNY, CDR2 SVGAGI (reference sequence). In nucleotides, the CDR3 is TGTGCCAGCAGTTTCCTCGGGACCGATTTCTATGAGCAGTACTTC. Its protein product is CASSFLGTDFYEQYF.